These 16 T cell receptor beta chains were sequenced from one sample in a study of T-cell reconstitution after alpha-beta-depleted transplantation in children (TCRdb year 2016). The sample's treatment or condition, from its label and the paper: allogeneic hematopoietic cell transplantation with graft depleted of TCRalphabeta T cells and CD19 B cells. Libraries were prepared through PCR. Sequenced using an Illumina HiSeq 2500. Molecular barcoding was employed in the preparation of TCR libraries, with unique molecular identifiers being used to normalize TCRbeta repertoire quantification. TCRdb itself trimmed the public reads at Q25 with fastp, ran MiXCR and retained productive beta chains. CDR3 protein duplicates are merged, each entry listing the most common genes and DNA. Within this sample are just over 950,000 distinct CDR3 sequences, with about 26% of them counted one time only. About 28% of the sample lies in the top ten.

This material consisted of PBMCs, mostly from graft donor cells, taken 360 days after TCRalphabeta/CD19-depleted stem cell transplant. Receptors were obtained from a boy less than two years old who had a stem cell transplant for SCID, so the T cells may come from the graft donor.

This clonotype showed up just a few times. The V and J genes are TRBV5-6 and TRBJ2-7; unclear D gene. The CDR3 sequence is 13 residues long. Trimming shortened V by 4 bases and J by 3 bases, and 11 bases separated the two germline ends. Germline CDR1 and CDR2: SGHDT and YYEEEE. The DNA of the CDR3 is TGTGCCAGCAGCCAGGCAGTCCGCTACGAGCAGTACTTC. It specifies CASSQAVRYEQYF.

This chain connects TRBV15 to TRBJ2-1; tentative D call: TRBD1 (5 bases). The V end was cut by 5 bases, the J end by 5 bases, with 13 bases between. The CDR3 consists of 14 residues. The germline CDR1 and CDR2 sequences are LNHNV and YYDKDF (reference sequence). CDR3 loop: CATSVTGRDNEQFF. CDR3 coding DNA: TGTGCCACCAGCGTTACAGGAAGGGACAATGAGCAGTTCTTC.

The table lists this clonotype with many counts. The CDR3 DNA reads as TGTGCCATCAGTGTACTAGCGGGAGCAACTAGCACAGATACGCAGTATTTT. This codes for CAISVLAGATSTDTQYF. V gene TRBV10-3 combines with J gene TRBJ2-3; 11 bases map to TRBD2. The CDR3 runs 17 residues. The V gene end was trimmed by 4 bases and the J gene end by 0 bases; junction bases not matched to a gene: 6. From germline, CDR1 is ENHRY and CDR2 SYGVKD.

The chain has TRBV5-5 and TRBJ2-1; tentative D call: TRBD1 (5 bases). The length of the CDR3 is 17 residues. Germline V gene sequence: CDR1 SGHKS, CDR2 YYEKEE (reference sequence). V shed 2 bases and J shed 0 bases, with 15 bases lying between them. CDR3 DNA: TGTGCCAGCAGCTTCGACCCACAGGCTAGCTCCTACAATGAGCAGTTCTTC. Protein: CASSFDPQASSYNEQFF.

The chain recombines TRBV5-6 with TRBJ2-7; a possible D gene is TRBD1 (5 bases). The CDR3 spans 15 residues. Germline V CDR1 and CDR2: SGHDT, YYEEEE. V was clipped by 4 bases and J by 0 bases, with 14 bases between them. CDR3 protein: CASSLLGLISYEQYF. The CDR3 nucleotides are TGTGCCAGCAGCCTGTTGGGGCTAATCTCCTACGAGCAGTACTTC.

This clonotype has just a few counts. The chain has TRBV5-5 and TRBJ2-2, with TRBD2 identical over 8 bases. V lost 4 bases, J lost 5 bases, and 10 bases stayed unmatched. The CDR3 extends over 16 amino acids. CDR1 is SGHKS and CDR2 is YYEKEE in the germline V gene (reference sequence). In DNA, the CDR3 is TGTGCCAGCAGCGCCCTAGCGGGCGTTAGTACCGGGGAGCTGTTTTTT. Amino acids: CASSALAGVSTGELFF.

The chain combines TRBV9 with TRBJ2-6; no clear D gene. V lost 3 bases and J 6 bases, leaving 13 bases between the germline ends. The CDR3 loop spans 15 amino acids. Germline CDR1 reads SGDLS; CDR2 reads YYNGEE. DNA for the CDR3: TGTGCCAGCAGCGAATACGCTTTAGTGGCCAACGTCCTGACTTTC. Its translation: CASSEYALVANVLTF. Full variable domain (remainder filled in from reference TRBV9 and TRBJ2-6): DSGVTQTPKHLITATGQRVTLRCSPRSGDLSVYWYQQSLDQGLQFLIQYYNGEERAKGNILERFSAQQFPDLHSELNLSSLELGDSALYFCASSEYALVANVLTFGAGSRLTVL.

This clonotype occurred many times. This rearrangement joins TRBV6-1 to TRBJ2-2; possible D gene TRBD1, 6 bases. V dropped 6 bases and J dropped 4 bases, with 12 bases sitting between them. CDR1 is MNHNS, CDR2 SASEGT, per germline. CDR3 length: 14 amino acids. The CDR3 is CASSVVGATGELFF. The CDR3 region has the DNA TGTGCCAGCAGCGTAGTGGGGGCCACCGGGGAGCTGTTTTTT.

This clonotype was observed a handful of times. V and J are TRBV5-6 and TRBJ2-1; 8 nucleotides match TRBD2. The CDR3 contains 15 residues. In germline, CDR1 is SGHDT, CDR2 YYEEEE. The junction had 5 bases not matched to a gene; V was cut back by 4 bases and J by 2 bases. In DNA, the CDR3 is TGTGCCAGCAGCGTAGCGGGGCTCCCCTACAATGAGCAGTTCTTC. It specifies CASSVAGLPYNEQFF. Complete variable domain (other parts from reference TRBV5-6 and TRBJ2-1): DAGVTQSPTHLIKTRGQQVTLRCSPKSGHDTVSWYQQALGQGPQFIFQYYEEEERQRGNFPDRFSGHQFPNYSSELNVNALLLGDSALYLCASSVAGLPYNEQFFGPGTRLTVL.

Comments on this clonotype: The conserved closing phenylalanine or tryptophan is absent in this CDR3, likely reflecting a read error. The chain uses TRBV18 and TRBJ2-5; D is undetermined. The CDR3 runs 12 residues. From germline, CDR1 is KGHSH and CDR2 LQKENI. V shed 3 bases and J shed 0 bases, with 2 bases lying between them. In nucleotides, the CDR3 is TGTGCCAGCTCACCGAACCAAGAGACCCAGTACTTG. Protein product: CASSPNQETQYL.

This clonotype was recorded a few times. This chain connects TRBV18 to TRBJ2-5, with D perhaps given as TRBD1 or TRBD2 (5 bases each). The CDR3 contains 13 residues. Trimming left V 4 bases short and J 5 bases short, with 11 bases between. Germline V gene sequence: CDR1 KGHSH, CDR2 LQKENI. This CDR3 is CASSLLGDETQYF. CDR3 DNA sequence: TGTGCCAGCTCACTTCTCGGGGACGAGACCCAGTACTTC.

The chain links TRBV5-1 to TRBJ2-1; D unclear. CDR1 is SGHRS and CDR2 is YFSETQ in the germline V gene. V dropped 7 bases and J dropped 5 bases, with 13 bases sitting between them. This CDR3 spans 13 amino acids. The CDR3 DNA reads as TGCGCCAGCGCCGCCGGGCCGAACAATGAGCAGTTCTTC. It yields the protein CASAAGPNNEQFF.

This clonotype was seen many times. The chain combines TRBV12-3 or TRBV12-4 with TRBJ2-7; possible D gene TRBD1, 6 bases. The CDR3 runs to 14 residues. Trimming stripped 3 bases from V and 6 bases from J, with 15 bases between. Written as DNA, the CDR3 is TGTGCCAGCAGTTTGCAGGGGACGGTCTCCGAGCAGTACTTC. It encodes CASSLQGTVSEQYF.

This clonotype was counted between two and nine times. J is TRBJ1-3 and V is TRBV5-1; the D is unclear. Germline values: CDR1 SGHRS, CDR2 YFSETQ. Trimming stripped 2 bases from V and 4 bases from J, with 16 bases between. The CDR3 sequence is 16 residues long. CDR3 loop: CASSFRTDWKGNTIYF. The CDR3 DNA follows: TGCGCCAGCAGCTTTAGGACGGACTGGAAAGGAAACACCATATATTTT.

This clonotype was seen repeatedly, ten times or more. A read error may produce the germline difference seen at one junction end. The genes are TRBV5-1 and TRBJ2-5; D ambiguous. In germline, CDR1 is SGHRS, CDR2 YFSETQ. This CDR3 region has 12 residues. CDR3 region: CASSLIRETQYF. The CDR3 DNA reads TGTGCCAGCAGTTTAATTCGAGAGACCCAGTACTTC.

The chain links TRBV6-1 to TRBJ2-1, with TRBD2 as a possible D gene (6 bases). The germline V gene has CDR1 MNHNS and CDR2 SASEGT. This CDR3 comprises 17 residues. V was shortened by 0 bases and J by 7 bases, with 19 bases between the two germline ends. The CDR3 DNA sequence: TGTGCCAGCAGTGAAGCGACCAATCTAGCGTCCTTTAATGAGCAGTTCTTC. It specifies CASSEATNLASFNEQFF.